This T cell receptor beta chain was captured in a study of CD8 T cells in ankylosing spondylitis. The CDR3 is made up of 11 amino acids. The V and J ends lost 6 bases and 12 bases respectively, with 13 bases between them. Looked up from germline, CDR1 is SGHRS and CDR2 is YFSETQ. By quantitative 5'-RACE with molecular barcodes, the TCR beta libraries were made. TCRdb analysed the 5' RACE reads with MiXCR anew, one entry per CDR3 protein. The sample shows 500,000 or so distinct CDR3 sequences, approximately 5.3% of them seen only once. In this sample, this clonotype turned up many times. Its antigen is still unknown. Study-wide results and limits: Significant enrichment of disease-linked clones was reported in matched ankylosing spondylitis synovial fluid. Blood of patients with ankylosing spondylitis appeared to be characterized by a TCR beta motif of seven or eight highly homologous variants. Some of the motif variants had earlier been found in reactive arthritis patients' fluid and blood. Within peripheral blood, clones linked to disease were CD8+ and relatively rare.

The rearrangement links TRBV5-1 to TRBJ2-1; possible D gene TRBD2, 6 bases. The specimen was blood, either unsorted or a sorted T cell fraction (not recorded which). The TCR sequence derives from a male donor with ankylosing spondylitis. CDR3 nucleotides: TGCGCCAGCAATGGGGGGTTTGGGCAGTTCTTC. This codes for CASNGGFGQFF. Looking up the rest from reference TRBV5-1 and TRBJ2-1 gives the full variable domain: KAGVTQTPRYLIKTRGQQVTLSCSPISGHRSVSWYQQTPGQGLQFLFEYFSETQRNKGNFPGRFSGRQFSNSRSEMNVSTLELGDSALYLCASNGGFGQFFGPGTRLTVL.